The source of this T cell receptor beta chain is a study of blood T cell repertoires in COVID-19. Germline CDR1 is SGHTA and CDR2 is FQGNSA. CDR3 length: 17 amino acids. V was clipped by 4 bases and J by 3 bases; unmatched bases: 14. Only in-frame clones appear in the TCRdb table, and some are missing; sequencing was by immunoSEQ multiplex PCR. The table has over 250,000 clones, about 90% seen once. The specimen sequenced was peripheral blood. The sequence came from a woman aged 50 to 60 with COVID-19, enrolled during active disease. The V and J genes are TRBV7-2 and TRBJ2-7; TRBD1 aligns across 8 bases. CDR3 region: CASSSPHAGQEDYEQYF. In nucleotides, the CDR3 is TGTGCCAGCAGCTCACCCCACGCGGGACAGGAAGACTACGAGCAGTACTTC.